The 20 T cell receptor beta chains reported below all come from one sample, sequenced in a study of Ad26.COV2.S vaccination and SARS-CoV-2 variants. Sequenced by immunoSEQ multiplex PCR; TCRdb stores in-frame clones only, minus some. The sample carries approximately 340,000 clones, about 92% recorded once. The sample consisted of peripheral blood, taken after recovery from COVID-19. The receptors were sampled from a human donor who had recovered from COVID-19.

This rearrangement joins TRBV5-1 to TRBJ2-3; possibly TRBD2 for D (6 bases). The CDR3 spans 14 residues. Germline V gene data show CDR1 as SGHRS and CDR2 as YFSETQ. The V end was cut by 1 base, the J end by 5 bases, with 11 bases between. The CDR3 region has the DNA TGCGCCAGCAGCTTGTACGGGGGAAAAGATACGCAGTATTTT. Encoded protein: CASSLYGGKDTQYF.

J is TRBJ2-7 and V is TRBV9, with D possibly matching TRBD2 (5 bases). From germline, CDR1 is SGDLS and CDR2 YYNGEE. The V gene lost 4 bases and the J gene lost 4 bases, with 15 bases spanning the gap. The CDR3 sequence is 14 residues long. CDR3 amino acids: CASSPQMRAYEQYF. CDR3 nucleotides: TGTGCCAGCAGCCCCCAGATGCGGGCTTACGAGCAGTACTTC.

Here the CDR3 reads CASGLQHGAGGTEAFF. CDR3 nucleotides: TGTGCTAGTGGTTTGCAGCACGGAGCAGGGGGCACTGAAGCTTTCTTT. This sequence joins TRBV12-5 and TRBJ1-1; 7 positions match TRBD1. With V trimmed by 2 bases and J by 4 bases, 10 bases remained unmatched. CDR3 size: 16 residues. CDR1 is LGHNT, CDR2 FRNRAP, per germline.

The chain has TRBV2 and TRBJ2-1; either TRBD1 or TRBD2 may fit D (6 bases each). Trimming cost V 7 bases and J 5 bases, with 18 bases left between them. The CDR3 extends over 15 amino acids. CDR1 and CDR2 (germline): SNHLY, FYNNEI. CDR3 DNA: TGTGCCAGCATGGTGGGGGGCCTACTAAACAATGAGCAGTTCTTC. As protein: CASMVGGLLNNEQFF.

The J gene is TRBJ1-1, the V gene TRBV9; D unclear. There are 17 residues in the CDR3. Germline assignment: CDR1 SGDLS and CDR2 YYNGEE. Between the trimmed V and J ends, which lost 3 bases and 3 bases, there was a span of 21 bases. The CDR3 DNA is TGTGCCAGCAGCGGAAATATCGACCTAGCTGGGGACACTGAAGCTTTCTTT. It specifies CASSGNIDLAGDTEAFF.

The rearrangement links TRBV12-1 to TRBJ1-1; TRBD1 is the table's D call, not checked against the DNA. TRBV12-1 is recorded as a pseudogene. The CDR3 runs to 18 residues. For the CDR3, the DNA is TGTGCCAGCAGCCCCTGGACAGTTATTGAACACTCGGACACTGAAGCTTTCTTT. This encodes CASSPWTVIEHSDTEAFF.

The rearrangement links TRBV9 to TRBJ2-7; unclear D gene. Trimming took 0 bases from V and 2 from J, leaving 12 bases between them. Per the germline V gene, CDR1 is SGDLS and CDR2 is YYNGEE. The CDR3 is 15 residues long. The DNA of the CDR3 is TGTGCCAGCAGCGTAGGTCCGGATATGACCTACGAGCAGTACTTC. As protein: CASSVGPDMTYEQYF.

This chain uses TRBV7-2 with TRBJ2-5; D unclear. Germline assignment: CDR1 SGHTA and CDR2 FQGNSA. The V and J ends lost 5 bases and 1 base respectively, with 11 bases between them. The CDR3 extends over 14 amino acids. The CDR3 here is CASSPVRLQETQYF. The CDR3 bases are TGTGCCAGCAGCCCTGTGAGACTCCAAGAGACCCAGTACTTC.

The chain couples TRBV7-2 to TRBJ1-5; D not certain. Germline V gene lookup returns CDR1 SGHTA and CDR2 FQGNSA. Trimming shortened V by 1 base and J by 7 bases, and 14 bases separated the two germline ends. This CDR3 contains 15 residues. The CDR3 DNA reads as TGTGCCAGCAGCTTAGTAGGGAGGAGCGGGCAGCCCCAGCATTTT. It codes for CASSLVGRSGQPQHF. The full variable domain, rest sourced from reference TRBV7-2 and TRBJ1-5, is GAGVSQSPSNKVTEKGKDVELRCDPISGHTALYWYRQSLGQGLEFLIYFQGNSAPDKSGLPSDRFSAERTGGSVSTLTIQRTQQEDSAVYLCASSLVGRSGQPQHFGDGTRLSIL.

The gene calls are TRBV2 and TRBJ2-7; D remains unclear. This CDR3 has 13 residues. Germline values: CDR1 SNHLY, CDR2 FYNNEI. V dropped 0 bases and J dropped 2 bases, with 5 bases sitting between them. CDR3: CASSEARTYEQYF. CDR3 sequence (DNA): TGTGCCAGCAGTGAAGCCAGGACCTACGAGCAGTACTTC.

CDR3 coding DNA: TGTGCCAGCAGTGAAACGGGGGACCTGTTGCAGTTCTTC. Translating it yields CASSETGDLLQFF. The chain joins TRBV6-1 to TRBJ2-1, with D maybe TRBD2 (6 bases). Germline values: CDR1 MNHNS, CDR2 SASEGT. V was shortened by 2 bases and J by 12 bases, with 14 bases between the two germline ends. The length of the CDR3 is 13 residues.

This clone was recorded once. The rearrangement links TRBV11-2 to TRBJ1-1; D uncertain. Germline V gives CDR1 SGHAT, CDR2 FQNNGV. The CDR3 has 14 amino acids. V was trimmed by 1 base and J by 3 bases, leaving 9 bases between them. The CDR3 loop reads CASSLVRADTEAFF. The DNA of the CDR3 is TGTGCCAGCAGCTTAGTAAGGGCGGACACTGAAGCTTTCTTT.

This chain joins TRBV11-2 and TRBJ2-7; D gene unclear. The CDR3 extends over 11 amino acids. Germline V gene sequence: CDR1 SGHAT, CDR2 FQNNGV. Trimming took 5 bases from V and 2 from J, leaving 4 bases between them. CDR3 coding DNA: TGTGCCAGCAGCCTCACCTACGAGCAGTACTTC. Protein product: CASSLTYEQYF.

The gene calls are TRBV12-3 or TRBV12-4 and TRBJ2-1; D may correspond to TRBD1 or TRBD2 (5 bases each). The CDR3 sequence is 12 residues long. Trimming took 2 bases from V and 10 from J, leaving 9 bases between them. This chain's CDR3 is CASSLMGDEQFF. The CDR3, as DNA: TGTGCCAGCAGTTTAATGGGGGACGAGCAGTTCTTC.

V usage is TRBV7-9 and J usage is TRBJ2-3; 12 bases agree with TRBD2. Per germline, CDR1 SEHNR and CDR2 FQNEAQ (reference sequence). This CDR3 region has 18 residues. V lost 5 bases and J lost 3; bases outside the gene matches: 12. In DNA form, the CDR3 reads TGTGCCAGCAGCCTGGGGCTAGCGGGGGGGCTGATTACAGATACGCAGTATTTT. It translates to CASSLGLAGGLITDTQYF.

The V and J genes are TRBV12-3 or TRBV12-4 and TRBJ1-2; TRBD1 agrees at 8 bases. V was pared by 5 bases and J by 8 bases, with 7 bases of the junction left unmatched. This CDR3 spans 13 amino acids. CDR3 sequence: CASSPRTGLGYTF. The CDR3 DNA reads TGTGCCAGCAGTCCCCGGACAGGGCTAGGCTACACCTTC.

The gene calls are TRBV6-2 or TRBV6-3 and TRBJ2-7; TRBD2 matches at 7 bases. Germline V gives CDR1 MNHEY, CDR2 SVGEGT. CDR3 length: 14 amino acids. After removal of 2 bases from V and 4 bases from J, the junction contained 5 bases not matched to a gene. This CDR3 is CASSYPGLEYEQYF. The CDR3 DNA reads TGTGCCAGCAGTTACCCCGGACTAGAGTACGAGCAGTACTTC.

V is TRBV5-1 and J is TRBJ1-1, with D perhaps TRBD1 (6 bases). Trimming cost V 4 bases and J 4 bases, with 11 bases left between them. The CDR3 totals 13 residues. Germline V lookup: CDR1 SGHRS, CDR2 YFSETQ. Here the CDR3 reads CASSPGVGTEAFF. As DNA, the CDR3 is TGCGCCAGCAGCCCAGGGGTGGGCACTGAAGCTTTCTTT.

The chain is built from TRBV19 and TRBJ1-1; D gene ambiguous. This CDR3 comprises 14 residues. Trimming removed 5 bases from V and 2 bases from J, with 12 bases in between. Germline assignment: CDR1 LNHDA and CDR2 SQIVND (reference sequence). CDR3 residues: CASSVPFQNTEAFF. In DNA, the CDR3 is TGTGCCAGTAGTGTTCCTTTTCAAAACACTGAAGCTTTCTTT.

A few counts support this clone. This chain connects TRBV4-3 to TRBJ2-2, with D possibly TRBD1 on 5 matching bases. V was trimmed by 5 bases and J by 6 bases, leaving 7 bases between them. CDR3 length: 12 amino acids. Germline loops: CDR1 LGHNA, CDR2 YSLEER. This CDR3 is CASSAGPGELFF. Here the CDR3 DNA reads TGCGCCAGCAGCGCAGGGCCCGGGGAGCTGTTTTTT.